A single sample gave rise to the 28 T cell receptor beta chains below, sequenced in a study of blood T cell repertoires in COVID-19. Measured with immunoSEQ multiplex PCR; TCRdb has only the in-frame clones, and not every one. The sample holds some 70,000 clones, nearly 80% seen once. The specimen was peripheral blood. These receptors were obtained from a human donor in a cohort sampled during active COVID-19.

CDR3 coding DNA: TGTGCCAGCAGTTTTAGCGGGAGCTGGGAGACCCAGTACTTC. It encodes CASSFSGSWETQYF. The rearrangement joins TRBV6-2 or TRBV6-3 to TRBJ2-5, with TRBD2 matching 9 bases. Trimming cost V 4 bases and J 5 bases; bases outside gene matches: 5. The CDR3 is 14 amino acids. Germline V lookup: CDR1 MNHEY, CDR2 SVGEGT.

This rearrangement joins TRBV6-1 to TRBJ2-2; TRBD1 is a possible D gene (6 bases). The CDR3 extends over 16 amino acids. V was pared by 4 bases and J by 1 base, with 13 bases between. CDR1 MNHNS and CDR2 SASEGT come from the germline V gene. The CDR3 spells CASSAKTGRNTGELFF. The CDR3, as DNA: TGTGCCAGCAGTGCCAAGACAGGTCGGAACACCGGGGAGCTGTTTTTT.

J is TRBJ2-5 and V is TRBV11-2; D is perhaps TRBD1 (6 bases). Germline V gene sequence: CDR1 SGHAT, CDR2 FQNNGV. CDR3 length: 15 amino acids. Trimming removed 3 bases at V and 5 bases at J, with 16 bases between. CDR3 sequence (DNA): TGTGCCAGCAGCTTCACAGGGCCCCTCATGGAGACCCAGTACTTC. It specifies CASSFTGPLMETQYF.

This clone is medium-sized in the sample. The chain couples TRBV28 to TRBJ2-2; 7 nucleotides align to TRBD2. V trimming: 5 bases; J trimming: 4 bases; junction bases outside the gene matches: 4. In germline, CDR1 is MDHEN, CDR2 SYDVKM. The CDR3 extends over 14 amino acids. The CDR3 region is CASSATSATGELFF. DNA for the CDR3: TGTGCCAGCAGTGCCACTAGCGCCACCGGGGAGCTGTTTTTT.

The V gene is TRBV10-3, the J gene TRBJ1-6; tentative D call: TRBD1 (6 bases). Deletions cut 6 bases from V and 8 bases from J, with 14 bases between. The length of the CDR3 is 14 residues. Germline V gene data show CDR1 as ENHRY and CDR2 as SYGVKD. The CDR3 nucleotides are TGTGCCATCAGCCGGGACACATACTATTCACCCCTCCACTTT. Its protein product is CAISRDTYYSPLHF.

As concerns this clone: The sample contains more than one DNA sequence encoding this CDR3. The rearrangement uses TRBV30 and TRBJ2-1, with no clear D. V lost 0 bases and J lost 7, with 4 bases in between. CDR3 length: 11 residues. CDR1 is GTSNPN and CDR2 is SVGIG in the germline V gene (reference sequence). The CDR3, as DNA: TGTGCCTGGAGTGTACGGAATGAGCAGTTCTTC. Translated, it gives CAWSVRNEQFF.

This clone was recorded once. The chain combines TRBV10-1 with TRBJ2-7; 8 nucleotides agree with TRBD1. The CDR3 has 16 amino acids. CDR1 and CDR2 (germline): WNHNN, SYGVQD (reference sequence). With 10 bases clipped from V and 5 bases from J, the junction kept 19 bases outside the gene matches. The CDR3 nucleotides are TGCGCCACATGGGGACAGGACCATTACCTTCTAAACGAGCAGTACGTC. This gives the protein CATWGQDHYLLNEQYV.

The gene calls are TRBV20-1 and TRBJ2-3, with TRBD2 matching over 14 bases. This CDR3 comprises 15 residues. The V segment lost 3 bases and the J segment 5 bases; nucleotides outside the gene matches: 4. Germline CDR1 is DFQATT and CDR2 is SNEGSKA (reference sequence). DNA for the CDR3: TGCAGTGCTAGTGGACTAGCGGGGGGCCAAGATACGCAGTATTTT. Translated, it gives CSASGLAGGQDTQYF.

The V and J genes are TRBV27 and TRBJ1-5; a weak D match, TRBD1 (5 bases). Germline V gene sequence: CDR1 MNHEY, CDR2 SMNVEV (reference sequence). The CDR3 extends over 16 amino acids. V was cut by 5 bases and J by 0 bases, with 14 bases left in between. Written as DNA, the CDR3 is TGTGCCAGCAGTCCGATGGGGGGTATTAGCAATCAGCCCCAGCATTTT. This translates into CASSPMGGISNQPQHF.

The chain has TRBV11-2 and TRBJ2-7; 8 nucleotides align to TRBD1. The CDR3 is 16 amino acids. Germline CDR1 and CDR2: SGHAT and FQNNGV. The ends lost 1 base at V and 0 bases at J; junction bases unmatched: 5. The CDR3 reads CASSLGQGLRSYEQYV. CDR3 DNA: TGTGCCAGCAGCTTAGGACAGGGGTTACGCTCCTACGAGCAGTACGTC.

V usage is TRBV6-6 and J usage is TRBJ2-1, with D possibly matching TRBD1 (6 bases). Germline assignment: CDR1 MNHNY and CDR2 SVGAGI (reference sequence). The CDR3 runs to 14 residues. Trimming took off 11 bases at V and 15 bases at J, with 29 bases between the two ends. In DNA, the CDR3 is TGTGCCGTTACCCCGATGGCCCACCAGGGGAGCGGGTTCTTC. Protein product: CAVTPMAHQGSGFF.

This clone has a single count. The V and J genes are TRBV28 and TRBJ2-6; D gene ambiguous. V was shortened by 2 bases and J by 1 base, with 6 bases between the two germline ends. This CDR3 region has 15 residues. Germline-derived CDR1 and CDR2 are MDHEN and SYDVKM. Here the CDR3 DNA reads TGTGCCAGCAGTTTAGCAGGTTCTGGGGCCAACGTCCTGACTTTC. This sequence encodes CASSLAGSGANVLTF.

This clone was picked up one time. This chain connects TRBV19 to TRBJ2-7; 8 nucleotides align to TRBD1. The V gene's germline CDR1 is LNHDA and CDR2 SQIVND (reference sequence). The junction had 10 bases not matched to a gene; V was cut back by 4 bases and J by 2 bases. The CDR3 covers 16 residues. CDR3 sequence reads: CASSRKSGQGTYEQYF. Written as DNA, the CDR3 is TGTGCCAGTAGTAGGAAGAGCGGACAGGGAACCTACGAGCAGTACTTC.

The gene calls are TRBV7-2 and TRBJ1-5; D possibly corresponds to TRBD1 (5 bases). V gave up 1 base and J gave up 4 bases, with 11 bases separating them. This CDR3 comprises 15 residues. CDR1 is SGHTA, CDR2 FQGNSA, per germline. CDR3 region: CASSLGSGGNQPQHF. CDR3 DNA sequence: TGTGCCAGCAGCTTAGGGTCTGGGGGGAATCAGCCCCAGCATTTT. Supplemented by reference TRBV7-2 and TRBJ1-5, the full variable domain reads GAGVSQSPSNKVTEKGKDVELRCDPISGHTALYWYRQSLGQGLEFLIYFQGNSAPDKSGLPSDRFSAERTGGSVSTLTIQRTQQEDSAVYLCASSLGSGGNQPQHFGDGTRLSIL.

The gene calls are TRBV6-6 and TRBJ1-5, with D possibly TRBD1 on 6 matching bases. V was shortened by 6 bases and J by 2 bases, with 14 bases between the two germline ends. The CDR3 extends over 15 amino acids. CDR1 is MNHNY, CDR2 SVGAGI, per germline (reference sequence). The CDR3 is CASREQGRGNQPQHF. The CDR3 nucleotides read TGTGCCAGCAGAGAACAGGGACGCGGCAATCAGCCCCAGCATTTT.

The CDR3 loop reads CASSQGEWYEQYF. CDR3 nucleotide sequence: TGTGCCAGCAGCCAAGGGGAGTGGTACGAGCAGTACTTC. V is TRBV14 and J is TRBJ2-7, with D perhaps TRBD2 (5 bases). The V gene lost 1 base and the J gene lost 4 bases, with 8 bases spanning the gap. The germline CDR1 and CDR2 sequences are SGHDN and FVKESK. The CDR3 has 13 amino acids.

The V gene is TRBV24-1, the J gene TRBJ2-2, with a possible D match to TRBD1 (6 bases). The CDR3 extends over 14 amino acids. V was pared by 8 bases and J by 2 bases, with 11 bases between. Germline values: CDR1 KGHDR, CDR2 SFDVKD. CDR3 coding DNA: TGTGCCACCAATGCAGGGGTTAACACCGGGGAGCTGTTTTTT. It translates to CATNAGVNTGELFF.

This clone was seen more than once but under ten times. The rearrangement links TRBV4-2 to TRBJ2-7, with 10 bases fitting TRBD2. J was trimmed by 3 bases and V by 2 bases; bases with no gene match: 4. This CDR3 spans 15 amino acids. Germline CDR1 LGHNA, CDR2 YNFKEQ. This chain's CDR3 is CASSQRTSGLYEQYF. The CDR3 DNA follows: TGTGCCAGCAGCCAAAGGACTAGCGGACTCTACGAGCAGTACTTC.

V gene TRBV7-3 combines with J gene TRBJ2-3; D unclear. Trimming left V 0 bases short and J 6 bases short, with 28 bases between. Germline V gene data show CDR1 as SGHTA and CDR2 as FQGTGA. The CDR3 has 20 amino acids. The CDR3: CASSLTPRPRQPTNSDTQYF. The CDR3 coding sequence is TGTGCCAGCAGCTTAACCCCTCGGCCGCGGCAGCCCACGAATTCGGATACGCAGTATTTT.

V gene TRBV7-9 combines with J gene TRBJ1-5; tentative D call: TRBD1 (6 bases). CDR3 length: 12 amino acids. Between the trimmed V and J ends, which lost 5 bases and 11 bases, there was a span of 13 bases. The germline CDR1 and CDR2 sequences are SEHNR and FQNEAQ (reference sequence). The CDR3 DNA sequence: TGTGCCAGCAGCCTACAGGGTAGGGCCCAGCATTTT. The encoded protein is CASSLQGRAQHF.

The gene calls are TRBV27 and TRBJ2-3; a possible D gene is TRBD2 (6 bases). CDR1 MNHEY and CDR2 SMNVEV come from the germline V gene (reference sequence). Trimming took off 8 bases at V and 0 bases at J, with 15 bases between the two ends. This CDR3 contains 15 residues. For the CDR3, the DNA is TGTGCCAGCCAGATAGGGACTCTAAGCACAGATACGCAGTATTTT. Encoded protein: CASQIGTLSTDTQYF.

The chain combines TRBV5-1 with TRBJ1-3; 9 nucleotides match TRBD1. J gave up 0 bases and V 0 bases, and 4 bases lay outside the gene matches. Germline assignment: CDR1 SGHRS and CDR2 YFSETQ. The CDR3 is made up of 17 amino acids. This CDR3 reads CASSLDGQGYSGNTIYF. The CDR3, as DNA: TGCGCCAGCAGCTTGGACGGACAGGGGTACTCTGGAAACACCATATATTTT.

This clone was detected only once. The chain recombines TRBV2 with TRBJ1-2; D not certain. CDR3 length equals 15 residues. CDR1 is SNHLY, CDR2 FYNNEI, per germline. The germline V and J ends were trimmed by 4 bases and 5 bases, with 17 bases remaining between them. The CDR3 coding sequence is TGTGCCAGCAGTGGGGGAGGACGGCTCGGGTATGGCTACACCTTC. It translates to CASSGGGRLGYGYTF.

The CDR3 nucleotides read TGCGCCAGCAGAGGACAGGGACTTTACAATGAGCAGTTCTTC. Amino acid sequence: CASRGQGLYNEQFF. The V call is TRBV5-1, the J call TRBJ2-1, with 8 bases matching TRBD1. The CDR3 covers 14 residues. Germline values: CDR1 SGHRS, CDR2 YFSETQ. V lost 5 bases to trimming and J lost 4 bases; unmatched junction nucleotides: 5.

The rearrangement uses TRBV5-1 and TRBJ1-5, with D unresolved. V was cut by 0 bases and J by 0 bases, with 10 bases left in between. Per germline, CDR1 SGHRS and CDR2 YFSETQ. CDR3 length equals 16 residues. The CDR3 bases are TGCGCCAGCAGCTTGGACGGGAGCTATAGCAATCAGCCCCAGCATTTT. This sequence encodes CASSLDGSYSNQPQHF.

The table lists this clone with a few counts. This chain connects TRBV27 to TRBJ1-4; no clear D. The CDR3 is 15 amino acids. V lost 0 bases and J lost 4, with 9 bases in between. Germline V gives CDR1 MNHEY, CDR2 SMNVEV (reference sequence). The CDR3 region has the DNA TGTGCCAGCAGTTTATCCGCGGGGTTTAATGAAAAACTGTTTTTT. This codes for CASSLSAGFNEKLFF.

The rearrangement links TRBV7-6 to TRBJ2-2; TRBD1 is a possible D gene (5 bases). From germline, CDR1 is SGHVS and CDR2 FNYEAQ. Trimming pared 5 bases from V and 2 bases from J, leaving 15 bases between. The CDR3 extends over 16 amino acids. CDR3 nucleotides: TGTGCCAGCAGCCCTGGGTTCAGGGCAAACACCGGGGAGCTGTTTTTT. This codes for CASSPGFRANTGELFF. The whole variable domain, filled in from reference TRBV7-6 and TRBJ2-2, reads GAGVSQSPRYKVTKRGQDVALRCDPISGHVSLYWYRQALGQGPEFLTYFNYEAQQDKSGLPNDRFSAERPEGSISTLTIQRTEQRDSAMYRCASSPGFRANTGELFFGEGSRLTVL.

CDR3 amino acids: CASSPTSQQGKQFF. The CDR3, as DNA: TGTGCCAGCAGTCCGACTTCTCAACAGGGGAAGCAGTTCTTC. The genes are TRBV27 and TRBJ2-1; 7 bases map to TRBD1. This CDR3 spans 14 amino acids. J was trimmed by 11 bases and V by 5 bases; bases with no gene match: 12. CDR1 and CDR2 from the germline V gene are MNHEY and SMNVEV (reference sequence).